This entry describes one TCR beta chain. The target antigen is unknown. These data belong to a study of T cells after yellow fever vaccination. Study-wide results and caveats: The study re-detected most primary-vaccination clones after the booster (96% CD4, roughly 88% CD8). Though it reached lower strength, the secondary response hit its peak faster, day 5 versus 15.

TCRdb re-called the 5' RACE reads through MiXCR, storing one row per CDR3 protein. The sample holds some 500,000 distinct CDR3 sequences; 13% are singletons and the top ten take over 12%. There are 17 residues in the CDR3. Losses at the gene ends were 0 bases for V and 2 bases for J; bases not matched to a gene: 5. Germline V CDR1 and CDR2: GTSNPN, SVGIG (reference sequence). This receptor was obtained from a young man who received the YFV17D yellow fever vaccine. The input for sequencing was PBMCs, taken on the day of the yellow fever booster vaccination. The chain combines TRBV30 with TRBJ2-1; TRBD2 matches at 12 bases. The CDR3 DNA reads as TGTGCCTGGAGTGTAGGGTGGACTAGCGGGACCTACAATGAGCAGTTCTTC. Translation gives CAWSVGWTSGTYNEQFF.